This entry describes one T cell receptor (beta chain). Its specificity is unknown. This entry comes from a study of cytomegalovirus exposure and HLA in healthy donors. Study background: Unique TCRs numbering some 77 million, obtained from HLA-typed donors, made up an early data release.

PCR involved 60 Vbeta and 13 Jbeta primers. TCRdb's table, derived via immunoSEQ multiplex PCR, lists solely in-frame clones and lacks some. The sample has around 180,000 clones, about four fifths seen once. Study-level findings and limits: Certain indistinguishable V segments, among them TRBV6-2 and TRBV6-3, were excluded. TCR beta V- and J-gene trimming was later associated with a missense DCLRE1C variant.

The V and J ends lost 7 bases and 6 bases, in that order; junction bases with no gene match: 5. The CDR3 is made up of 12 amino acids. The germline V gene has CDR1 MNHEY and CDR2 SVGAGI. The sample consisted of PBMCs. The sequence came from a man aged 25 to 40 in good health and CMV-seropositive. The chain couples TRBV6-5 to TRBJ2-7; 8 bases are shared with TRBD1. The DNA for the CDR3 is TGTGCCAGCACAGGGGGACAGGCCGAGCAGTACTTC. It is translated as CASTGGQAEQYF.